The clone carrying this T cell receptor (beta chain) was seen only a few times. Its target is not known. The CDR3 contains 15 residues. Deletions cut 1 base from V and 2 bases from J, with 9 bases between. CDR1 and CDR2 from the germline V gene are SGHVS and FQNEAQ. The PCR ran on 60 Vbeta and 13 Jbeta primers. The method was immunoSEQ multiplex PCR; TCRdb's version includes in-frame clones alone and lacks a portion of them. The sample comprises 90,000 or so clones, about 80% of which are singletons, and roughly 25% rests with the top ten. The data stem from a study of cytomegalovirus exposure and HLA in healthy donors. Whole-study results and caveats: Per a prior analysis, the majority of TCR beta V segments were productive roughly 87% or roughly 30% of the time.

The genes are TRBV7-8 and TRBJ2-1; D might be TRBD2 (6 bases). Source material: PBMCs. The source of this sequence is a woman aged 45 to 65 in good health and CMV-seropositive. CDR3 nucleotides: TGTGCCAGCAGCTTAGTCGGGAGTCCCTACAATGAGCAGTTCTTC. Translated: CASSLVGSPYNEQFF.